The sequence of this T cell receptor beta chain was determined in a study of T cell changes during pregnancy in multiple sclerosis. Trimming stripped 4 bases from V and 2 bases from J, with 10 bases between. The CDR3 runs to 14 residues. Germline values: CDR1 MNHNY, CDR2 SVGAGI (reference sequence). TCRdb keeps only in-frame clones here, not all; method: immunoSEQ multiplex PCR. The data contain over 35,000 clones, roughly nine tenths of them seen just once; the ten biggest clones take up roughly 0.5%. The material sequenced was CD4+ T cells from peripheral blood mononuclear cells, taken in the first trimester of pregnancy. This TCR was recovered from a female donor with multiple sclerosis, enrolled in a pregnancy study. The rearrangement joins TRBV6-6 to TRBJ2-3, with D unresolved. DNA for the CDR3: TGTGCCAGCAGTTCGGTCCCAAACACAGATACGCAGTATTTT. The encoded protein is CASSSVPNTDTQYF.